Listed here are 19 T cell receptor beta chains from one sample, sequenced in a study of T cell clonality in common variable immunodeficiency. This table comes from immunoSEQ multiplex PCR, and its TCRdb copy is limited to in-frame clones, with some not included. This sample has about 47,000 clones and no singletons, with about 0.7% in the ten largest. Sequencing input: peripheral blood mononuclear cells. The receptors stem from a person aged 18 to 69 in good health.

Ten or more counts support this clone. The sequenced fragment ends 3 residues before the CDR3 boundary, so the rest is inferred from the germline J gene. This sequence joins TRBV18 and TRBJ2-5; TRBD2 agrees at 7 bases. The CDR3 spans 15 residues. The V gene's germline CDR1 is KGHSH and CDR2 LQKENI. The junction had 6 bases not matched to a gene; V was cut back by 0 bases and J by 5 bases. The DNA read from the CDR3 is TGTGCCAGCTCACCACCGTCGGGGGGATCGGAGACC. Translated: CASSPPSGGSET. The entire CDR3 sequence reads CASSPPSGGSETQYF.

Ten or more counts support this clone. Read sequence stops 3 residues before the CDR3 end, and the germline J gene provides the missing end. In the same sample, other DNA sequences code for this CDR3. The chain combines TRBV19 with TRBJ1-1; possibly TRBD1 for D (5 bases). CDR3 length: 15 residues. Per the germline V gene, CDR1 is LNHDA and CDR2 is SQIVND (reference sequence). Between the trimmed V and J ends, which lost 3 bases and 1 base, there was a span of 12 bases. The covered CDR3 bases are TGTGCCAGTAGTATGGTGGGGGACTGGAACACTGAA. Amino acid sequence: CASSMVGDWNTE. The whole CDR3 sequence is CASSMVGDWNTEAFF.

Ten or more counts support this clone. The read terminates 3 residues ahead of where the CDR3 ends, so the germline J gene completes it. V usage is TRBV20-1 and J usage is TRBJ2-5, with D maybe TRBD1 (6 bases). Germline CDR1 DFQATT, CDR2 SNEGSKA (reference sequence). Trimming removed 6 bases from V and 0 bases from J, with 20 bases in between. The CDR3 is made up of 16 amino acids. The part of the CDR3 DNA that was read is TGCAGTGCCGAAGTGGGGGCCCGGACCTACCAAGAGACC. The encoded protein is CSAEVGARTYQET. The CDR3, in full, reads CSAEVGARTYQETQYF.

This clone has ten or more counts. Coverage ceases 3 residues before the CDR3 finishes, and the germline J gene fills in the end. The chain couples TRBV9 to TRBJ2-3; D is undetermined. CDR3 length equals 12 residues. Germline lookup yields CDR1 SGDLS and CDR2 YYNGEE. V was pared by 0 bases and J by 6 bases, with 5 bases between. CDR3 residues: CASSVDLDTQYF. The sequenced CDR3 bases are TGTGCCAGCAGCGTAGACTTGGATACG.

This clone was observed at least ten times. The sequence runs out 3 residues before the end of the CDR3; the remainder is reconstructed from the germline J gene. The chain combines TRBV30 with TRBJ1-4; D possibly corresponds to TRBD1 (5 bases). The CDR3 loop spans 16 amino acids. Germline V gene lookup returns CDR1 GTSNPN and CDR2 SVGIG (reference sequence). V lost 0 bases and J lost 8, with 19 bases in between. CDR3 loop: CAWSVTGALLGEKLFF. The CDR3 DNA, read in part, is TGTGCCTGGAGTGTAACAGGAGCTCTGTTGGGAGAAAAA.

This clone came up many times. The read finishes 3 residues shy of the CDR3 end, and the germline J gene is used to complete it. V gene TRBV11-3 combines with J gene TRBJ1-3; unclear D gene. Germline V gene lookup returns CDR1 SGHNT and CDR2 YENEEA. The length of the CDR3 is 12 residues. Trimming took off 5 bases at V and 4 bases at J, with 6 bases between the two ends. The CDR3 bases that were read are TGTGCCAGCAGCCCACAGGGAAACACC. Amino acids: CASSPQGNT. The entire CDR3 sequence reads CASSPQGNTIYF. The whole variable domain, remainder taken from reference TRBV11-3 and TRBJ1-3, is EAGVVQSPRYKIIEKKQPVAFWCNPISGHNTLYWYLQNLGQGPELLIRYENEEAVDDSQLPKDRFSAERLKGVDSTLKIQPAELGDSAVYLCASSPQGNTIYFGEGSWLTVV.

This clone appeared many times. The sequenced fragment ends 3 residues before the CDR3 boundary, so the rest is inferred from the germline J gene. The chain carries TRBV9 and TRBJ1-2; TRBD1 matches at 9 bases. The V segment lost 5 bases and the J segment 5 bases; nucleotides outside the gene matches: 7. The length of the CDR3 is 14 residues. Germline lookup yields CDR1 SGDLS and CDR2 YYNGEE. The DNA read from the CDR3 is TGTGCCAGCAGAGAACAGGGGGCAGGGTATGGC. Translated, it gives CASREQGAGYG. The complete CDR3 reads CASREQGAGYGYTF. Complete variable domain (other parts from reference TRBV9 and TRBJ1-2): DSGVTQTPKHLITATGQRVTLRCSPRSGDLSVYWYQQSLDQGLQFLIQYYNGEERAKGNILERFSAQQFPDLHSELNLSSLELGDSALYFCASREQGAGYGYTFGSGTRLTVV.

This clone was detected many times. The read ends 3 residues before the CDR3 terminus; that terminus is restored from the germline J gene. The chain carries TRBV30 and TRBJ2-1; 11 bases agree with TRBD2. The CDR3 has 15 residues. V shed 4 bases, J shed 7 bases, and the junction held 9 bases outside the gene matches. The germline V gene encodes CDR1 GTSNPN and CDR2 SVGIG (reference sequence). The CDR3 protein is CAWNVLAGDGNEQFF. The CDR3 bases that were read are TGTGCCTGGAACGTACTAGCGGGAGATGGGAATGAG.

This clone showed up many times. Germline and junction disagree at one end, which may indicate a read error. The CDR3 extends 3 residues past the end of the read, so its final part is completed from the germline J gene. The V gene is TRBV7-7, the J gene TRBJ2-1; maybe TRBD2 (5 bases). Looked up from germline, CDR1 is SSHAT and CDR2 is FNYEAQ (reference sequence). The CDR3 length is 15 residues. CDR3 DNA, as far as it was read: TGTGCTAGCAGAAAATTCGGGGATAGGCCCGATGAG. The encoded protein is CASRKFGDRPDE. The CDR3 in full is CASRKFGDRPDEQFF.

This clone was recorded a few times. The read terminates 3 residues ahead of where the CDR3 ends, so the germline J gene completes it. The chain employs TRBV11-2 and TRBJ1-3, with D perhaps TRBD1 (6 bases). The length of the CDR3 is 15 residues. In germline, CDR1 is SGHAT, CDR2 FQNNGV. V was shortened by 5 bases and J by 4 bases, with 15 bases between the two germline ends. Partial CDR3 DNA: TGTGCCAGCAGCCCCACAGGGTTTAGGGGAAACACC. Residues: CASSPTGFRGNT. The complete CDR3 reads CASSPTGFRGNTIYF.

This clone was counted ten times or more. The read ends 3 residues before the CDR3 terminus; that terminus is restored from the germline J gene. The V gene is TRBV5-5, the J gene TRBJ2-1; 8 positions agree with TRBD1. Germline trimming cut 4 bases from V and 8 bases from J; bases unmatched to any gene: 8. The CDR3 totals 14 residues. CDR1 SGHKS and CDR2 YYEKEE come from the germline V gene (reference sequence). Incomplete CDR3 DNA: TGTGCCAGCAGCCTCTTCGACAGGGGATATGAG. It yields the protein CASSLFDRGYE. The CDR3 in its entirety is CASSLFDRGYEQFF.

This clone has at least ten counts. With the read ending 3 residues before the CDR3 end, the germline J gene is used to fill in that end. The rearrangement uses TRBV5-1 and TRBJ1-4; TRBD1 aligns across 10 bases. The CDR3 covers 16 residues. The trim removed 4 bases at V and 2 bases at J, leaving 5 bases unmatched. In germline, CDR1 is SGHRS, CDR2 YFSETQ. The CDR3 spells CASSKGQGGTNEKLFF. The part of the CDR3 DNA that was read is TGCGCCAGCAGCAAAGGACAGGGGGGGACTAATGAAAAA.

There are many counts of this clone. The read comes to an end 3 residues before the CDR3 does, leaving the germline J gene to fill in the end. The chain joins TRBV6-1 to TRBJ1-2, with TRBD1 identical over 8 bases. The trim removed 0 bases at V and 4 bases at J, leaving 13 bases unmatched. The CDR3 is made up of 18 amino acids. The germline V gene encodes CDR1 MNHNS and CDR2 SASEGT. CDR3 loop: CASSEAPPIRDRFYGYTF. The part of the CDR3 DNA that was read is TGTGCCAGCAGTGAAGCGCCGCCAATCCGGGACAGGTTCTATGGC.

This clone came up many times. Sequencing ends 3 residues short of the CDR3 end; the germline J gene provides the rest. The chain links TRBV4-1 to TRBJ1-3; D possibly corresponds to TRBD1 (5 bases). Germline V gene lookup returns CDR1 MGHRA and CDR2 YSYEKL. This CDR3 region has 15 residues. Trimming cost V 4 bases and J 2 bases, with 12 bases left between them. The sequenced CDR3 bases are TGCGCCAGCAGCCCGCGGACAATACCTGGAAACACC. Translating gives CASSPRTIPGNT. From start to end, the CDR3 is CASSPRTIPGNTIYF.

This clone was found many times. The read stops 3 residues short of the end of the CDR3; the missing end is completed from the germline J gene. The chain recombines TRBV5-5 with TRBJ2-3; 10 bases are shared with TRBD2. After removal of 5 bases from V and 2 bases from J, the junction contained 5 bases not matched to a gene. CDR3 size: 15 residues. Germline assignment: CDR1 SGHKS and CDR2 YYEKEE (reference sequence). The CDR3 sequence is CASRSSGRATDTQYF. The sequenced CDR3 bases are TGTGCCAGCAGGTCGAGCGGGAGGGCCACAGATACG.

This clone was observed a few times. The read comes to an end 3 residues before the CDR3 does, leaving the germline J gene to fill in the end. The chain carries TRBV5-1 and TRBJ1-2, with a possible D match to TRBD1 (5 bases). This CDR3 is built from 15 residues. V dropped 0 bases and J dropped 5 bases, with 14 bases sitting between them. Germline V lookup: CDR1 SGHRS, CDR2 YFSETQ. The CDR3 loop is CASSLEFGGSYGYTF. CDR3 DNA (partial): TGCGCCAGCAGCTTGGAGTTCGGGGGGTCTTATGGC.

This clone showed up many times. The sequence runs out 3 residues before the end of the CDR3; the remainder is reconstructed from the germline J gene. This chain connects TRBV13 to TRBJ2-1, with 16 bases matching TRBD2. V lost 3 bases to trimming and J lost 1 base; unmatched junction nucleotides: 3. CDR3 size: 18 residues. Per the germline V gene, CDR1 is PRHDT and CDR2 is FYEKMQ (reference sequence). The sequenced part of the CDR3 DNA is TGTGCCAGCAGCTTGGGACTAGCGGGAGGGCGGTCCTACAATGAG. Residues: CASSLGLAGGRSYNE. The full CDR3 reads CASSLGLAGGRSYNEQFF.

This clone was counted at least ten times. The read stops 3 residues short of the end of the CDR3; the missing end is completed from the germline J gene. This sequence joins TRBV19 and TRBJ2-5; 9 nucleotides line up with TRBD2. The J segment lost 3 bases and the V segment lost 5 bases, leaving 7 bases of the junction unmatched. This CDR3 is 15 amino acids long. Germline values: CDR1 LNHDA, CDR2 SQIVND (reference sequence). The CDR3 loop is CASSRRGGGKETQYF. The sequenced part of the CDR3 DNA is TGTGCCAGTAGTCGGCGCGGGGGGGGAAAAGAGACC.

This clone was seen ten or more times. Read sequence stops 3 residues before the CDR3 end, and the germline J gene provides the missing end. V usage is TRBV20-1 and J usage is TRBJ2-3; 7 nucleotides align to TRBD1. This CDR3 is 14 amino acids long. The V gene end was trimmed by 3 bases and the J gene end by 2 bases; junction bases not matched to a gene: 5. Per germline, CDR1 DFQATT and CDR2 SNEGSKA (reference sequence). The CDR3 bases that were read are TGCAGTGCTAGTGGACAGGCCTACACAGATACG. Protein sequence: CSASGQAYTDT. The full CDR3 protein is CSASGQAYTDTQYF.